The 29 T cell receptor beta chains below all came from one sample that was sequenced in a study of human T cells and chemical hapten exposure. As to time point: patch test 2, 6 weeks after DPC sensitization. The treatment: therapeutic diphenylcyclopropenone sensitization with weekly scalp DPC. TCRdb re-called the RACE reads through MiXCR, storing one row per CDR3 protein. This table holds fewer than 150,000 distinct CDR3 sequences, 12% found once. The sample consisted of whole blood, taken in connection with sensitization to the hapten diphenylcyclopropenone (DPC). All receptors derive from a woman aged 50 to 60 with alopecia areata. Some clones in this sample may be carry-over from other donors' samples.

This clonotype was recorded many times. The chain combines TRBV20-1 with TRBJ2-7, with D possibly matching TRBD1 (6 bases). Trimming cost V 6 bases and J 1 base, with 19 bases left between them. The germline V gene encodes CDR1 DFQATT and CDR2 SNEGSKA (reference sequence). This CDR3 region has 15 residues. The CDR3 here is CSATSLQGRSYEQYF. Here the CDR3 DNA reads TGCAGTGCCACGTCCCTACAGGGTAGGTCCTACGAGCAGTACTTC.

This clonotype has a handful of counts. CDR3 bases: TGTGCCAGCTCACCTTGGTTACAGTCTTCCACCGGGGAGCTGTTTTTT. Translation gives CASSPWLQSSTGELFF. This chain connects TRBV18 to TRBJ2-2; D call uncertain. Germline V CDR1 and CDR2: KGHSH, LQKENI. V was trimmed by 3 bases and J by 4 bases, leaving 15 bases between them. The CDR3 covers 16 residues.

This clonotype showed up just once. The rearrangement links TRBV21-1 to TRBJ2-1; TRBD1, the table's D call, lacks a check against the DNA. TRBV21-1 is a documented pseudogene. The CDR3 is 14 residues long. CDR3 loop: CAPPGHGTYNEQFF. CDR3 sequence (DNA): TGTGCCCCCCCGGGACACGGAACCTACAATGAGCAGTTCTTC.

This clonotype was observed at least ten times. The rearrangement links TRBV20-1 to TRBJ1-5; D uncertain. Germline V gives CDR1 DFQATT, CDR2 SNEGSKA (reference sequence). The V and J ends lost 2 bases and 2 bases respectively, with 7 bases between them. This CDR3 comprises 13 residues. In DNA, the CDR3 is TGCAGTGCTAGATACAGTGGCAATCAGCCCCAGCATTTT. Its protein is CSARYSGNQPQHF.

The chain is built from TRBV5-6 and TRBJ2-7, with 13 bases fitting TRBD2. V dropped 1 base and J dropped 6; count of bases not matched to a gene: 4. The CDR3 spans 15 residues. From germline, CDR1 is SGHDT and CDR2 YYEEEE. In nucleotides, the CDR3 is TGTGCCAGCAGCTTGAGGACTAGCGGGAGTGGCGAGCAGTACTTC. Protein product: CASSLRTSGSGEQYF.

As regards this clonotype: This could be a read error, since a much larger clone is one nucleotide away. The gene calls are TRBV6-1 and TRBJ2-1; tentative D call: TRBD1 (6 bases). The CDR3 extends over 13 amino acids. V was pared by 4 bases and J by 9 bases, with 13 bases between. Germline lookup yields CDR1 MNHNS and CDR2 SASEGT. This chain's CDR3 is CASSGHRGSEQFF. As DNA, the CDR3 is TGTGCCAGCAGTGGCCATAGGGGGAGTGAGCAGTTCTTC.

This clonotype was seen a few times. The rearrangement uses TRBV7-9 and TRBJ2-4, with 7 bases identical to TRBD2. This CDR3 has 17 amino acids. Germline V CDR1 and CDR2: SEHNR, FQNEAQ (reference sequence). V lost 5 bases to trimming and J lost 0 bases; unmatched junction nucleotides: 10. In DNA, the CDR3 is TGTGCCAGCAGCACTATAACCGGGACTACAGCCAAAAACATTCAGTACTTC. Translation: CASSTITGTTAKNIQYF.

The chain combines TRBV7-3 with TRBJ1-1; D not resolved. The length of the CDR3 is 15 residues. Per the germline V gene, CDR1 is SGHTA and CDR2 is FQGTGA. Trimming took off 2 bases at V and 5 bases at J, with 15 bases between the two ends. The CDR3 sequence: CASSLQKGTRTEAFF. The CDR3 DNA reads as TGTGCCAGCAGCTTACAAAAGGGTACGAGGACTGAAGCTTTCTTT.

In this sample, this clonotype turned up a few times. This sequence joins TRBV5-1 and TRBJ2-1; a weak D match, TRBD2 (6 bases). The ends were cut back, 4 bases at V and 3 bases at J, with 20 bases in the middle. This CDR3 is built from 17 residues. CDR1 is SGHRS and CDR2 is YFSETQ in the germline V gene. CDR3 in DNA: TGCGCCAGCAGCCCTCACCCGTCCAGCGGGCACTACAATGAGCAGTTCTTC. Amino acid sequence: CASSPHPSSGHYNEQFF. The entire variable domain, with the rest obtained from reference TRBV5-1 and TRBJ2-1, is as follows: KAGVTQTPRYLIKTRGQQVTLSCSPISGHRSVSWYQQTPGQGLQFLFEYFSETQRNKGNFPGRFSGRQFSNSRSEMNVSTLELGDSALYLCASSPHPSSGHYNEQFFGPGTRLTVL.

The V call is TRBV29-1, the J call TRBJ2-1; D is perhaps TRBD2 (5 bases). There are 13 residues in the CDR3. Germline CDR1 reads SQVTM; CDR2 reads ANQGSEA. V lost 5 bases, J lost 7 bases, and 15 bases lay in between. As DNA, the CDR3 is TGCAGCGTTCCCCCCCCCCGGGGTAATGAGCAGTTCTTC. Encoded protein: CSVPPPRGNEQFF.

This clonotype was seen a handful of times. CDR3 DNA sequence: TGCGCCAGCAGCCTAATTCTAGCGGACAATGAGCAGTTCTTC. Translating it yields CASSLILADNEQFF. This rearrangement joins TRBV4-1 to TRBJ2-1; 7 nucleotides agree with TRBD2. CDR3 length: 14 residues. Germline CDR1 is MGHRA and CDR2 is YSYEKL. The junction had 5 bases not matched to a gene; V was cut back by 4 bases and J by 5 bases.

V is TRBV2 and J is TRBJ2-3; D not resolved. Deletions cut 10 bases from V and 1 base from J, with 18 bases between. The CDR3 totals 15 residues. Germline CDR1 and CDR2: SNHLY and FYNNEI. The CDR3: CATVNEVPGTDTQYF. The CDR3, as DNA: TGTGCCACAGTAAACGAGGTCCCAGGCACAGATACGCAGTATTTT.

This clonotype was detected many times. The chain combines TRBV29-1 with TRBJ2-6; D unresolved. The CDR3 extends over 14 amino acids. Germline V gene sequence: CDR1 SQVTM, CDR2 ANQGSEA. V lost 4 bases and J 0 bases, leaving 7 bases between the germline ends. The CDR3 DNA reads as TGCAGCGTTGGGAGAGACTCTGGGGCCAACGTCCTGACTTTC. Amino acids: CSVGRDSGANVLTF.

Comment on this clonotype: The conserved closing phenylalanine or tryptophan is absent in this CDR3, likely reflecting a read error. The chain combines TRBV10-3 with TRBJ2-1, with TRBD2 identical over 10 bases. CDR1 ENHRY and CDR2 SYGVKD come from the germline V gene. The trim removed 5 bases at V and 5 bases at J, leaving 12 bases unmatched. The CDR3 contains 17 residues. This chain's CDR3 is CAISPSGRGVGDNEQFV. The DNA for the CDR3 is TGTGCCATCAGTCCTAGCGGGAGAGGTGTAGGGGACAATGAGCAGTTCGTC.

In this sample, this clonotype turned up many times. The genes are TRBV20-1 and TRBJ1-2, with 9 bases that match TRBD1. The CDR3 runs to 13 residues. Per the germline V gene, CDR1 is DFQATT and CDR2 is SNEGSKA (reference sequence). J gave up 8 bases and V 5 bases, and 9 bases lay outside the gene matches. The CDR3 DNA is TGCAGTGCTTTTGATGGGGACAGGGTCGGCTACACCTTC. This gives the protein CSAFDGDRVGYTF.

This clonotype was counted many times. The V gene is TRBV28, the J gene TRBJ2-4, with 14 positions matching TRBD2. The CDR3 is 16 amino acids. V trimming: 2 bases; J trimming: 6 bases; junction bases outside the gene matches: 3. Germline values: CDR1 MDHEN, CDR2 SYDVKM. In nucleotides, the CDR3 is TGTGCCAGCAGTTTAGCCGGACTAGCGGGAGGAAACATTCAGTACTTC. Its protein is CASSLAGLAGGNIQYF.

The V call is TRBV6-1, the J call TRBJ2-7; the D is unclear. This CDR3 is 15 amino acids long. Looked up from germline, CDR1 is MNHNS and CDR2 is SASEGT. CDR3 protein: CATHEKSVSGYEQYF. In DNA form, the CDR3 reads TGTGCAACGCATGAGAAGTCCGTCTCCGGCTACGAGCAGTACTTC.

The rearrangement links TRBV28 to TRBJ2-1; perhaps TRBD2 as D (6 bases). CDR3 length: 14 residues. V lost 8 bases to trimming and J lost 1 base, with 12 bases between them. The germline CDR1 and CDR2 sequences are MDHEN and SYDVKM. CDR3 in amino acids: CASWRRDSYNEQFF. DNA of the CDR3: TGTGCCAGCTGGCGGCGGGATTCCTACAATGAGCAGTTCTTC.

The genes are TRBV19 and TRBJ2-7, with 8 bases fitting TRBD2. CDR3 length equals 14 residues. V was pared by 4 bases and J by 4 bases, with 6 bases of the junction left unmatched. CDR1 is LNHDA and CDR2 is SQIVND in the germline V gene (reference sequence). CDR3 protein: CASSNSGRFYEQYF. The CDR3 bases are TGTGCCAGTAGTAACAGCGGGAGATTTTACGAGCAGTACTTC. The full variable domain, its missing parts supplied by reference TRBV19 and TRBJ2-7, is DGGITQSPKYLFRKEGQNVTLSCEQNLNHDAMYWYRQDPGQGLRLIYYSQIVNDFQKGDIAEGYSVSREKKESFPLTVTSAQKNPTAFYLCASSNSGRFYEQYFGPGTRLTVT.

This clonotype was counted at least ten times. The chain uses TRBV7-2 and TRBJ2-1; D unresolved. The CDR3 loop spans 11 amino acids. V dropped 2 bases and J dropped 9 bases, with 5 bases sitting between them. Germline V gene lookup returns CDR1 SGHTA and CDR2 FQGNSA. CDR3 residues: CASSLRGEQFF. The CDR3 nucleotides are TGTGCCAGCAGCTTACGCGGTGAGCAGTTCTTC.

In this sample, this clonotype turned up many times. This rearrangement joins TRBV12-3 or TRBV12-4 to TRBJ2-2; D may be TRBD1 or TRBD2 (5 bases each). Trimming stripped 1 base from V and 1 base from J, with 13 bases between. The CDR3 totals 17 residues. This CDR3 reads CASSLGSGTVNTGELFF. For the CDR3, the DNA is TGTGCCAGCAGTTTAGGCTCCGGGACCGTGAACACCGGGGAGCTGTTTTTT.

The chain employs TRBV9 and TRBJ2-1; 9 nucleotides agree with TRBD1. The trim removed 4 bases at V and 0 bases at J, leaving 14 bases unmatched. The CDR3 spans 19 residues. Germline V CDR1 and CDR2: SGDLS, YYNGEE. The CDR3 sequence: CASSSSPGTGRGSYNEQFF. CDR3 bases: TGTGCCAGCAGCTCAAGTCCCGGGACAGGGAGAGGCTCCTACAATGAGCAGTTCTTC.

J is TRBJ2-7 and V is TRBV5-6; D may be TRBD2 (5 bases). The V gene's germline CDR1 is SGHDT and CDR2 YYEEEE. Trimming removed 4 bases from V and 0 bases from J, with 8 bases in between. The CDR3 is 13 residues long. CDR3 bases: TGTGCCAGCAGCCCCGGGATCTCCTACGAGCAGTACTTC. This sequence encodes CASSPGISYEQYF.

The J gene is TRBJ1-1, the V gene TRBV29-1; D is unresolved. Germline CDR1 is SQVTM and CDR2 is ANQGSEA. The CDR3 is made up of 11 amino acids. Between the trimmed V and J ends, which lost 4 bases and 1 base, there was a span of 4 bases. CDR3 DNA: TGCAGCGTTGCGGCGAACACTGAAGCTTTCTTT. Protein sequence: CSVAANTEAFF.

J is TRBJ2-1 and V is TRBV9; a weak D match, TRBD2 (5 bases). The CDR3 runs 15 residues. CDR1 and CDR2 (germline): SGDLS, YYNGEE. V lost 0 bases to trimming and J lost 11 bases, with 18 bases between them. The CDR3 DNA reads TGTGCCAGCAGCGTAGGGCCCCCTCGGGTAGCGCAGCAGTTCTTC. Its protein is CASSVGPPRVAQQFF.

The chain combines TRBV5-1 with TRBJ2-2, with unresolved D. This CDR3 contains 14 residues. V was pared by 4 bases and J by 0 bases, with 7 bases between. Per the germline V gene, CDR1 is SGHRS and CDR2 is YFSETQ. CDR3 residues: CASSLQTNTGELFF. CDR3 nucleotide sequence: TGCGCCAGCAGCCTCCAAACGAACACCGGGGAGCTGTTTTTT.

This clonotype was seen more than once but under ten times. This chain connects TRBV27 to TRBJ1-1; D unresolved. Trimming stripped 5 bases from V and 0 bases from J, with 13 bases between. In germline, CDR1 is MNHEY, CDR2 SMNVEV (reference sequence). The CDR3 has 15 residues. As DNA, the CDR3 is TGTGCCAGCAGTCACCCCGCCGGCATGAACACTGAAGCTTTCTTT. This codes for CASSHPAGMNTEAFF.

Ten or more counts support this clonotype. The chain couples TRBV5-1 to TRBJ2-3; TRBD2 matches at 14 bases. The CDR3 covers 16 residues. Losses at the gene ends were 8 bases for V and 3 bases for J; bases not matched to a gene: 8. Germline CDR1 reads SGHRS; CDR2 reads YFSETQ. The CDR3 here is CASRLAGGPGTDTQYF. Written as DNA, the CDR3 is TGCGCCAGTCGACTAGCGGGAGGGCCGGGGACAGATACGCAGTATTTT.

This clonotype was counted many times. This rearrangement joins TRBV5-1 to TRBJ2-5; 12 nucleotides agree with TRBD2. Trimming removed 3 bases from V and 5 bases from J; junction bases left unmatched: 8. This CDR3 spans 16 amino acids. CDR1 and CDR2 from the germline V gene are SGHRS and YFSETQ. The CDR3 region has the DNA TGCGCCAGCAGCTCCCTAGCGGGAGGGCCAGGGGAGACCCAGTACTTC. This codes for CASSSLAGGPGETQYF.